The present T cell receptor delta chain was sequenced within a study of gamma-delta chains in newborns, infants, children. Turning to the study itself: Innate gammadelta T cells reportedly expand polyclonally right after birth, driven by microbial exposure, per the title.

This CDR3 has 16 amino acids. With 4 bases removed from V and 0 bases from J, the gap between germline ends came to 17 bases. Germline-derived CDR1 and CDR2 are GEAIGNYY and EKD. TCRdb redid the clone calls on the reads with CATT. The table includes about 9,200 delta-chain clones, approximately 22% detected once. This clonotype was sampled from a child who was a newborn, infant or young child, either healthy, febrile or measles-vaccinated (not recorded which). The V call is TRDV2, the J call TRDJ1; D is unresolved. The sample taken for sequencing was blood. CDR3 in DNA: TGTGCCTGTGATGTGGTCGGAAAGGGGTACACCGATAAACTCATCTTT. Translating gives CACDVVGKGYTDKLIF.